The 17 T cell receptor beta chains given below trace back to one sample, sequenced in a study of blood T cell repertoires in COVID-19. The method was immunoSEQ multiplex PCR; TCRdb's version includes in-frame clones alone and lacks a portion of them. The sample has 200,000 to 300,000 clones, 70% to 90% seen once. The sample was PBMCs or T cells enriched from blood (not recorded which). The receptors were sampled from a man in his forties or fifties who had recovered from COVID-19.

The V call is TRBV21-1, the J call TRBJ2-7; TRBD2 is the table's D call and was not checked against the DNA. TRBV21-1 is given as a pseudogene. The CDR3 is 14 amino acids. The CDR3 sequence: CASSKYGEGYEQYF. In nucleotides, the CDR3 is TGTGCCAGCAGCAAATATGGGGAGGGTTACGAGCAGTACTTC.

The sample holds one count of this clone. V and J are TRBV3-1 (or the pseudogene TRBV3-2) and TRBJ1-2; no clear D gene. The CDR3 loop spans 14 amino acids. Germline V CDR1 and CDR2: LGHDT, YNNKEL (reference sequence). Trimming removed 1 base from V and 7 bases from J, with 13 bases in between. The CDR3 sequence: CASSQVRGMGGYTF. In DNA, the CDR3 is TGTGCCAGCAGCCAAGTCCGGGGTATGGGTGGCTACACCTTC.

V is TRBV2 and J is TRBJ2-2; 11 bases align to TRBD2. V trimming: 5 bases; J trimming: 0 bases; junction bases outside the gene matches: 2. The germline V gene has CDR1 SNHLY and CDR2 FYNNEI. The CDR3 loop spans 16 amino acids. CDR3 protein: CASSKTSGANTGELFF. The CDR3 coding sequence is TGTGCCAGCAGTAAGACTAGCGGGGCGAACACCGGGGAGCTGTTTTTT.

The rearrangement joins TRBV7-8 to TRBJ1-4; tentative D call: TRBD1 (6 bases). This CDR3 contains 15 residues. V dropped 1 base and J dropped 5 bases, with 11 bases sitting between them. Germline CDR1 reads SGHVS; CDR2 reads FQNEAQ. In DNA form, the CDR3 reads TGTGCCAGCAGCTTAGGTACAGGGTCGAATGAAAAACTGTTTTTT. Translation gives CASSLGTGSNEKLFF.

The chain recombines TRBV2 with TRBJ1-5; D is undetermined. CDR1 is SNHLY, CDR2 FYNNEI, per germline. The V end was cut by 5 bases, the J end by 3 bases, with 8 bases between. This CDR3 is built from 13 residues. The CDR3 nucleotides read TGTGCCAGCAGTCAAAGCACCAATCAGCCCCAGCATTTT. Translating it yields CASSQSTNQPQHF.

The sample holds one count of this clone. This chain connects TRBV12-3 or TRBV12-4 to TRBJ1-1; no firm D call. The CDR3 length is 13 residues. V lost 5 bases, J lost 1 base, and 8 bases lay in between. The CDR3 loop reads CASSSRSNTEAFF. In DNA form, the CDR3 reads TGTGCCAGCAGTAGCAGGTCGAACACTGAAGCTTTCTTT.

The chain uses TRBV3-1 (or the pseudogene TRBV3-2) and TRBJ2-1; TRBD1 matches at 7 bases. Germline V gives CDR1 LGHDT, CDR2 YNNKEL (reference sequence). With V trimmed by 1 base and J by 6 bases, 3 bases remained unmatched. The CDR3 covers 14 residues. CDR3 nucleotides: TGTGCCAGCAGCCAAGTAGGGGGCCTCAATGAGCAGTTCTTC. Translating gives CASSQVGGLNEQFF.

The chain recombines TRBV3-1 (or the pseudogene TRBV3-2) with TRBJ2-5, with D possibly TRBD1 on 7 matching bases. Germline-derived CDR1 and CDR2 are LGHDT and YNNKEL (reference sequence). V lost 0 bases, J lost 5 bases, and 19 bases lay in between. CDR3 length: 17 amino acids. CDR3 nucleotide sequence: TGTGCCAGCAGCCAAGACGGGGAGGCAGGGGGAAGGGAGACCCAGTACTTC. Residues: CASSQDGEAGGRETQYF.

The chain carries TRBV7-9 and TRBJ2-1; TRBD2 might be the D (5 bases). V was clipped by 5 bases and J by 6 bases, with 14 bases between them. The germline CDR1 and CDR2 sequences are SEHNR and FQNEAQ (reference sequence). This CDR3 contains 14 residues. The chain's CDR3 is CASSVGLEPNEQFF. CDR3 nucleotide sequence: TGTGCCAGCAGCGTTGGACTGGAACCCAATGAGCAGTTCTTC.

J is TRBJ2-3 and V is TRBV4-1; 9 bases are a match to TRBD1. The CDR3 consists of 16 residues. The germline V gene encodes CDR1 MGHRA and CDR2 YSYEKL. V was pared by 5 bases and J by 6 bases, with 12 bases of the junction left unmatched. CDR3 in DNA: TGCGCCAGCAGCTCCATCGGGACAGGGCTTTTTGATACGCAGTATTTT. It is translated as CASSSIGTGLFDTQYF.

The chain is built from TRBV29-1 and TRBJ1-2, with 12 bases that match TRBD1. J was trimmed by 8 bases and V by 3 bases; bases with no gene match: 7. The CDR3 spans 14 residues. CDR1 is SQVTM, CDR2 ANQGSEA, per germline. The CDR3 protein is CSVDPEGQGAGYTF. CDR3 nucleotide sequence: TGCAGCGTTGACCCCGAGGGACAGGGGGCGGGCTACACCTTC.

This chain connects TRBV19 to TRBJ1-4; D remains ambiguous. The V end lost 4 bases, the J end lost 8 bases, and 14 bases lay between the germline ends. This CDR3 is 14 amino acids long. The V gene's germline CDR1 is LNHDA and CDR2 SQIVND (reference sequence). The DNA for the CDR3 is TGTGCCAGTAGTAGAAGGGAGGACGGAGAAAAACTGTTTTTT. Its protein is CASSRREDGEKLFF.

The chain recombines TRBV7-2 with TRBJ2-3; D possibly corresponds to TRBD1 (6 bases). This CDR3 contains 17 residues. V was clipped by 1 base and J by 2 bases, with 16 bases between them. The germline gives CDR1 SGHTA, CDR2 FQGNSA. The chain's CDR3 is CASSLEAGTSFTDTQYF. The CDR3 DNA reads as TGTGCCAGCAGCTTAGAAGCAGGGACATCATTCACAGATACGCAGTATTTT.

This clone was found a few times. CDR3 loop: CASSELENTEAFF. In DNA, the CDR3 is TGTGCCAGCAGTGAATTAGAGAACACTGAAGCTTTCTTT. V usage is TRBV2 and J usage is TRBJ1-1; D is uncertain. The germline V gene encodes CDR1 SNHLY and CDR2 FYNNEI. This CDR3 has 13 amino acids. V was cut by 2 bases and J by 1 base, with 5 bases left in between. The complete variable domain, with remaining parts taken from reference TRBV2 and TRBJ1-1, reads EPEVTQTPSHQVTQMGQEVILRCVPISNHLYFYWYRQILGQKVEFLVSFYNNEISEKSEIFDDQFSVERPDGSNFTLKIRSTKLEDSAMYFCASSELENTEAFFGQGTRLTVV.

The chain has TRBV5-1 and TRBJ2-6; the D is unclear. The CDR3 has 15 amino acids. Trimming shortened V by 5 bases and J by 0 bases, and 9 bases separated the two germline ends. The germline gives CDR1 SGHRS, CDR2 YFSETQ. For the CDR3, the DNA is TGCGCCAGCAGTAAGCTTCTCTCTGGGGCCAACGTCCTGACTTTC. It yields the protein CASSKLLSGANVLTF.

This rearrangement joins TRBV20-1 to TRBJ1-4, with D unresolved. Germline CDR1 reads DFQATT; CDR2 reads SNEGSKA (reference sequence). CDR3 size: 14 residues. Deletions cut 3 bases from V and 7 bases from J, with 15 bases between. CDR3 amino acids: CSASVTSKSEKLFF. The CDR3 DNA is TGCAGTGCTAGTGTAACGTCTAAGAGTGAAAAACTGTTTTTT.

The chain has TRBV28 and TRBJ2-3, with D perhaps TRBD2 (6 bases). V lost 4 bases and J 0 bases, leaving 14 bases between the germline ends. The CDR3 loop spans 16 amino acids. CDR1 and CDR2 from the germline V gene are MDHEN and SYDVKM. Here the CDR3 reads CASSSIGLPSTDTQYF. CDR3 bases: TGTGCCAGCAGTTCCATCGGACTACCTAGCACAGATACGCAGTATTTT. Filled out from reference TRBV28 and TRBJ2-3, the complete variable domain reads DVKVTQSSRYLVKRTGEKVFLECVQDMDHENMFWYRQDPGLGLRLIYFSYDVKMKEKGDIPEGYSVSREKKERFSLILESASTNQTSMYLCASSSIGLPSTDTQYFGPGTRLTVL.